This T cell receptor (beta chain) was captured in a study of CD8 T cells in Susac syndrome. The study used treatment-naive patients who had stable or active relapsing-remitting disease as multiple sclerosis controls. Both CD4+ and CD8+ T cells were negatively isolated, and TEMRA cells underwent FACS enrichment. The CDR3 covers 16 residues. The germline V and J ends were trimmed by 0 bases and 1 base, with 12 bases remaining between them. Germline CDR1 SEHNR, CDR2 FQNEAQ (reference sequence). With random hexamers, reverse transcription was performed on about 0.5 to 1 ug of RNA. Across 54 Vbeta and 13 Jbeta, TCR beta CDR3 was amplified with immunoSEQ multiplex PCR. In TCRdb, the immunoSEQ multiplex PCR reads were re-called with MiXCR into one record per CDR3 protein. Of around 280,000 distinct CDR3 sequences in the sample, just over 90% were seen once.

Sequencing was carried out using CD4+ T cells from PBMCs. This TCR came from a human donor with multiple sclerosis. The rearrangement links TRBV7-9 to TRBJ1-1, with D perhaps matching TRBD1 (5 bases). Here the CDR3 reads CASSLAFRGANTEAFF. CDR3 in DNA: TGTGCCAGCAGCTTAGCCTTTAGAGGGGCGAACACTGAAGCTTTCTTT.